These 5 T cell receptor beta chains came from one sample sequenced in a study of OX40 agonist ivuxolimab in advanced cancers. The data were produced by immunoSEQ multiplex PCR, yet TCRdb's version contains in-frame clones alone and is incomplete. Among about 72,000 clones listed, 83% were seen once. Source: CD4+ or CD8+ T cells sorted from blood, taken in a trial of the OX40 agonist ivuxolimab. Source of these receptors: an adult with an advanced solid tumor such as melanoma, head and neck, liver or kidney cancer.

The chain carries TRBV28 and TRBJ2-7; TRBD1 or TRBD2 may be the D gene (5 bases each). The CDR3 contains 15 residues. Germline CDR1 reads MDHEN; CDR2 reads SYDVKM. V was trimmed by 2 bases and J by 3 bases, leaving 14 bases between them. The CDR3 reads CASSLVRDGDYEQYF. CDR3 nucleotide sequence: TGTGCCAGCAGTTTAGTCCGGGACGGTGACTACGAGCAGTACTTC. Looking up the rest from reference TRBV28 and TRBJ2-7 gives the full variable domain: DVKVTQSSRYLVKRTGEKVFLECVQDMDHENMFWYRQDPGLGLRLIYFSYDVKMKEKGDIPEGYSVSREKKERFSLILESASTNQTSMYLCASSLVRDGDYEQYFGPGTRLTVT.

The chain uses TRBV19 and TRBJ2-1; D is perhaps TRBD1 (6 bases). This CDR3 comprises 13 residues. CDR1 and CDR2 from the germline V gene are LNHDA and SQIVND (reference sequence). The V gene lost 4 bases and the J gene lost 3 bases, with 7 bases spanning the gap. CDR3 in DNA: TGTGCCAGTAGTAGGGGGCTCTACAATGAGCAGTTCTTC. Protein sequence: CASSRGLYNEQFF.

The CDR3 sequence: CSGGLLAGRSDTQYF. The DNA for the CDR3 is TGCAGCGGGGGATTATTAGCGGGTCGGTCAGATACGCAGTATTTT. V gene TRBV29-1 combines with J gene TRBJ2-3; 7 bases are shared with TRBD2. Losses at the gene ends were 7 bases for V and 4 bases for J; bases not matched to a gene: 14. CDR1 is SQVTM and CDR2 is ANQGSEA in the germline V gene. The length of the CDR3 is 15 residues.

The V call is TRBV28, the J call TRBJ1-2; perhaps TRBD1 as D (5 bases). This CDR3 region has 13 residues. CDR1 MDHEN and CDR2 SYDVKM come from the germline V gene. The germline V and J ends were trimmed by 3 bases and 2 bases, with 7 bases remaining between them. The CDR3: CASSFGGNYGYTF. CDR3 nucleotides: TGTGCCAGCAGTTTCGGGGGAAACTATGGCTACACCTTC.

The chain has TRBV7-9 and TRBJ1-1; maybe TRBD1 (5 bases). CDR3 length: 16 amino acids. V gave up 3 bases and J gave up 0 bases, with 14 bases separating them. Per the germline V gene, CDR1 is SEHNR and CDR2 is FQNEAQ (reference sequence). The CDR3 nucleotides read TGTGCCAGCAGCTTCCCCCGGGGCAGGGTGAACACTGAAGCTTTCTTT. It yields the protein CASSFPRGRVNTEAFF.